This TCR beta chain comes out of a study of blood T cell repertoires in COVID-19. On the study more broadly: Sample material is recorded as cDNA or gDNA derived from T cells, B-cell-depleted T cells, or PBMCs.

Data came from immunoSEQ multiplex PCR; TCRdb stores just in-frame clones and leaves some out. The table has about 130,000 clones, around nine tenths seen once; the top ten hold about an eighth. Trimming took 1 base from V and 2 from J, leaving 18 bases between them. Germline values: CDR1 LNHDA, CDR2 SQIVND (reference sequence). The CDR3 consists of 18 residues. This clone was seen only a few times. The sample comprised peripheral blood. The chain links TRBV19 to TRBJ1-5, with a weak D call TRBD1 (5 bases). The sequence was obtained from a woman between 70 and 85 years old with COVID-19, enrolled during active disease. The CDR3 region has the DNA TGTGCCAGTAGTATAGGGGGGTCAGCGGGAAGTGGCAATCAGCCCCAGCATTTT. Amino acid sequence: CASSIGGSAGSGNQPQHF.